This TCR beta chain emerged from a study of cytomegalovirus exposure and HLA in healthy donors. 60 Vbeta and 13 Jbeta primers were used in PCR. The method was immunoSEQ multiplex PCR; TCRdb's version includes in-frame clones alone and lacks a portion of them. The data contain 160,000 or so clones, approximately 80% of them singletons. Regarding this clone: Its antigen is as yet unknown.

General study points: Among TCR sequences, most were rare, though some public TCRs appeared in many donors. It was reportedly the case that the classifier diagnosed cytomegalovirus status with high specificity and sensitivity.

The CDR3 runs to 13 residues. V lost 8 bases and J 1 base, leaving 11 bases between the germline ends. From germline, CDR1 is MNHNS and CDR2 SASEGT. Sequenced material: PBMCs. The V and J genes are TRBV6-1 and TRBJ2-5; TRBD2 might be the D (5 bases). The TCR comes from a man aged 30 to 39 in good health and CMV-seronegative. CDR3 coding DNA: TGTGCCAGCTCCGAGCGGCTCCAAGAGACCCAGTACTTC. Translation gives CASSERLQETQYF.